One and the same sample provided the 13 T cell receptor beta chains below, sequenced in a study of low-dose radiotherapy and immunotherapy resistance in tumors. Indicated time point: before trial treatment. TRAV and TRBV primers primed cDNA for both TCRalpha and TCRbeta. TCR amplification used around 20 PCR cycles, a constant-region primer and a V-primer adapter. A single record per CDR3 protein comes from TCRdb applying MiXCR to the reads. The sample lists about 64,000 distinct CDR3 sequences; around 27% were seen once. The specimen comprised PBMCs, sampled before treatment. Receptors were obtained from a male donor with rectosigmoid adenocarcinoma.

This clonotype was recorded at least ten times. The J gene is TRBJ2-2, the V gene TRBV6-6; 10 positions agree with TRBD2. Germline CDR1 MNHNY, CDR2 SVGAGI (reference sequence). The CDR3 spans 15 residues. Trimming took 5 bases from V and 4 from J; bases not matched to a gene: 4. The CDR3 spells CASSLAGVVTGELFF. CDR3 bases: TGTGCCAGCAGTCTAGCGGGAGTAGTCACCGGGGAGCTGTTTTTT.

This clonotype was recorded at least ten times. V usage is TRBV28 and J usage is TRBJ1-2; D is perhaps TRBD1 (5 bases). The CDR3 contains 15 residues. Germline CDR1 MDHEN, CDR2 SYDVKM. V was cut by 1 base and J by 5 bases, with 14 bases left in between. The CDR3 loop is CASSLFGRVGYGYTF. CDR3 sequence (DNA): TGTGCCAGCAGTTTATTTGGCAGGGTGGGATATGGCTACACCTTC.

This clonotype was found many times. This chain connects TRBV11-2 to TRBJ2-2; TRBD2 aligns across 8 bases. The CDR3 is made up of 16 amino acids. With 8 bases clipped from V and 3 bases from J, the junction kept 11 bases outside the gene matches. Germline V gives CDR1 SGHAT, CDR2 FQNNGV. The CDR3 DNA reads TGTGCCAGCGGAGCGCGAGGGACTAGGGACACCGGGGAGCTGTTTTTT. It translates to CASGARGTRDTGELFF.

This clonotype appeared a single time. A read error may account for a junction end that differs from germline. This sequence joins TRBV5-3 and TRBJ1-1, with D hard to call. TRBV5-3 is sorted into the ORF group, with uncertain function. The CDR3 has 13 residues. For the CDR3, the DNA is TGTGCCAGCAGCTTGGACCTGAACACTGAAGCTTTCTTT. This codes for CASSLDLNTEAFF.

This clonotype was found many times. The chain uses TRBV20-1 and TRBJ1-5; possible D gene TRBD1, 5 bases. This CDR3 has 13 residues. The ends were cut back, 7 bases at V and 3 bases at J, with 13 bases in the middle. Germline lookup yields CDR1 DFQATT and CDR2 SNEGSKA (reference sequence). CDR3 in DNA: TGCAGTGTTAAGGGGAAGTTCAATCAGCCCCAGCATTTT. Residues: CSVKGKFNQPQHF.

This clonotype was picked up a small number of times. The chain carries TRBV5-4 and TRBJ2-5, with a weak D call TRBD1 (5 bases). V lost 3 bases and J 5 bases, leaving 14 bases between the germline ends. In germline, CDR1 is SGHNT, CDR2 YYREEE (reference sequence). The CDR3 length is 14 residues. The CDR3 nucleotides are TGTGCCAGCAGCTCGGCTGGGGCCCGGGAGACCCAGTACTTC. It codes for CASSSAGARETQYF.

This clonotype was counted ten times or more. V and J are TRBV19 and TRBJ2-4; D possibly corresponds to TRBD1 (5 bases). The CDR3 has 14 amino acids. The V end lost 2 bases, the J end lost 6 bases, and 11 bases lay between the germline ends. Germline V gene data show CDR1 as LNHDA and CDR2 as SQIVND (reference sequence). CDR3: CASSIIVQGNIQYF. CDR3 coding DNA: TGTGCCAGTAGTATAATAGTCCAGGGAAACATTCAGTACTTC.

This clonotype was seen a few times. This chain links TRBV28 with TRBJ2-7, with D uncertain. The CDR3 runs to 11 residues. Germline V gene lookup returns CDR1 MDHEN and CDR2 SYDVKM. V lost 6 bases to trimming and J lost 5 bases, with 8 bases between them. The CDR3 loop reads CASRPGHEQYF. The CDR3 coding sequence is TGTGCCAGCAGGCCCGGGCACGAGCAGTACTTC.

This clonotype was counted at least ten times. This chain joins TRBV7-2 and TRBJ2-3; a possible D gene is TRBD2 (5 bases). V gave up 3 bases and J gave up 4 bases, with 20 bases separating them. Germline CDR1 and CDR2: SGHTA and FQGNSA. The CDR3 length is 17 residues. The CDR3 sequence: CASSLGLGRYKPDTQYF. CDR3 DNA sequence: TGTGCCAGCAGCTTGGGCCTGGGGAGATATAAGCCAGATACGCAGTATTTT.

Many counts were recorded for this clonotype. The J gene is TRBJ2-2, the V gene TRBV20-1, with unresolved D. V was trimmed by 6 bases and J by 3 bases, leaving 14 bases between them. Looked up from germline, CDR1 is DFQATT and CDR2 is SNEGSKA (reference sequence). This CDR3 has 14 residues. The CDR3 nucleotides are TGCAGTGCCAATAGGGTTCCTGACACCGGGGAGCTGTTTTTT. It specifies CSANRVPDTGELFF.

By share, this clonotype counts as medium-sized. V is TRBV28 and J is TRBJ1-5, with D maybe TRBD1 (6 bases). Looked up from germline, CDR1 is MDHEN and CDR2 is SYDVKM. V was cut by 3 bases and J by 5 bases, with 17 bases left in between. This CDR3 has 16 amino acids. The CDR3: CASSFLAGVSHQPQHF. Written as DNA, the CDR3 is TGTGCCAGCAGTTTCCTGGCAGGGGTCTCCCATCAGCCCCAGCATTTT.

At least ten counts were recorded for this clonotype. The chain joins TRBV28 to TRBJ1-6; D not resolved. CDR1 is MDHEN and CDR2 is SYDVKM in the germline V gene. The CDR3 length is 13 residues. Trimming stripped 3 bases from V and 9 bases from J, with 9 bases between. This chain's CDR3 is CASSLDRISPLHF. The CDR3 region has the DNA TGTGCCAGCAGTTTGGATAGGATTTCACCCCTCCACTTT.

This clonotype showed up many times. V gene TRBV28 combines with J gene TRBJ2-4; weak D call: TRBD2 (7 bases). The CDR3 has 16 residues. V shed 11 bases and J shed 0 bases, with 20 bases lying between them. Per the germline V gene, CDR1 is MDHEN and CDR2 is SYDVKM. CDR3 nucleotide sequence: TGTGCCGCCGCCCCGGGGGGCACTCTAGCCAAAAACATTCAGTACTTC. It specifies CAAAPGGTLAKNIQYF.